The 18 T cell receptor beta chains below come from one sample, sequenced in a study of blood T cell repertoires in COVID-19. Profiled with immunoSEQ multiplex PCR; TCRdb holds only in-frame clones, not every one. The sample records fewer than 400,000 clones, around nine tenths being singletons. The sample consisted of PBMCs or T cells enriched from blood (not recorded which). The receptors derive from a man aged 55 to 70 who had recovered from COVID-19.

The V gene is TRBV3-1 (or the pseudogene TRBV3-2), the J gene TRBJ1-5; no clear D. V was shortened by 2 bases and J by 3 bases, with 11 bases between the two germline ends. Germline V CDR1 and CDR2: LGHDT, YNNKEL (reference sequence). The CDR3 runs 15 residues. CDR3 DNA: TGTGCCAGCAGCCAAAATTTCGGGGACAATCAGCCCCAGCATTTT. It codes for CASSQNFGDNQPQHF.

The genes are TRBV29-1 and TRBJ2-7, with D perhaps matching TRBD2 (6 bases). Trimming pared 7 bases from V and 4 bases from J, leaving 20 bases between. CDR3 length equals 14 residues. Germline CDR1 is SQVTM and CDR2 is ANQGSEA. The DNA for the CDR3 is TGCAGCGCCACGGGAAGGAGGGGAAAATACGAGCAGTACTTC. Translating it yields CSATGRRGKYEQYF.

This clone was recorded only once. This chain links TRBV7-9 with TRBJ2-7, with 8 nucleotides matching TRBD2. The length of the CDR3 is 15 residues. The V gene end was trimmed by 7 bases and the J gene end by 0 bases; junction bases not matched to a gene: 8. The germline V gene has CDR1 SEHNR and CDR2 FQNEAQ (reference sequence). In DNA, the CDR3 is TGTGCCAGCACCTCCGGGGGGGGACCCTCCTACGAGCAGTACTTC. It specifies CASTSGGGPSYEQYF.

CDR3 bases: TGTGCCAGCAGTCCTACAAAGACAGGTGGAAACACCATATATTTT. This sequence encodes CASSPTKTGGNTIYF. The chain has TRBV6-5 and TRBJ1-3; weak D call: TRBD1 (6 bases). CDR3 size: 15 residues. V dropped 5 bases and J dropped 3 bases, with 14 bases sitting between them. The V gene's germline CDR1 is MNHEY and CDR2 SVGAGI.

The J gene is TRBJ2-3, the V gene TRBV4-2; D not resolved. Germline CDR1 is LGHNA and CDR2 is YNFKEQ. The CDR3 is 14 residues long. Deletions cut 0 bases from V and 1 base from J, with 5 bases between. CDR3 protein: CASSQDSGTDTQYF. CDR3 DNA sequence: TGTGCCAGCAGCCAAGATTCCGGCACAGATACGCAGTATTTT.

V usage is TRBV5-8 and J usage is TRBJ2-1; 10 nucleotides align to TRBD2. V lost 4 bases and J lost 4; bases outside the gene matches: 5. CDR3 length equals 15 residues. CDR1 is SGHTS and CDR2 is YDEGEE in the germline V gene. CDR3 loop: CASSTGTSVYNEQFF. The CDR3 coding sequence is TGTGCCAGCAGCACCGGGACTAGCGTTTACAATGAGCAGTTCTTC.

DNA for the CDR3: TGTGCCAGCAGTGAATTGGGGCGGGAGGTTACAGATACGCAGTATTTT. Protein: CASSELGREVTDTQYF. The chain combines TRBV2 with TRBJ2-3; 8 positions match TRBD2. The CDR3 sequence is 16 residues long. Germline V gene sequence: CDR1 SNHLY, CDR2 FYNNEI. Germline trimming cut 2 bases from V and 3 bases from J; bases unmatched to any gene: 7.

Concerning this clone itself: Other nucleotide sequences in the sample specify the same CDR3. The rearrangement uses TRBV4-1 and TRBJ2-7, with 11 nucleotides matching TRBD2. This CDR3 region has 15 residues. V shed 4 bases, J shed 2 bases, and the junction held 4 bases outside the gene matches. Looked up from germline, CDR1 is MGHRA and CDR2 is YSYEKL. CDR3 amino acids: CASSRGTSGAYEQYF. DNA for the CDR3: TGCGCCAGCAGCCGAGGGACTAGCGGAGCCTACGAGCAGTACTTC.

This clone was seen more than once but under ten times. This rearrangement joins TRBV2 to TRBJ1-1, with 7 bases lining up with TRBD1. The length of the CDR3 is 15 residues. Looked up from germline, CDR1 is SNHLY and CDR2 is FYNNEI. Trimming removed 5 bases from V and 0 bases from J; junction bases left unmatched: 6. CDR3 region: CASSLQGVVNTEAFF. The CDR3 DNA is TGTGCCAGCAGTCTCCAGGGGGTTGTGAACACTGAAGCTTTCTTT.

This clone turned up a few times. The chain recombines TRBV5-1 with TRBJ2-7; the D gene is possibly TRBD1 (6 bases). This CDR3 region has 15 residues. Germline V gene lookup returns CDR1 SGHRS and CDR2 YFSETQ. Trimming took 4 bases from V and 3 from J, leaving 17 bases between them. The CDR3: CASSTTGPSGYEQYF. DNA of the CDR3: TGCGCCAGCAGCACTACAGGGCCATCAGGCTACGAGCAGTACTTC. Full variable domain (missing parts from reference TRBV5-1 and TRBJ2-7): KAGVTQTPRYLIKTRGQQVTLSCSPISGHRSVSWYQQTPGQGLQFLFEYFSETQRNKGNFPGRFSGRQFSNSRSEMNVSTLELGDSALYLCASSTTGPSGYEQYFGPGTRLTVT.

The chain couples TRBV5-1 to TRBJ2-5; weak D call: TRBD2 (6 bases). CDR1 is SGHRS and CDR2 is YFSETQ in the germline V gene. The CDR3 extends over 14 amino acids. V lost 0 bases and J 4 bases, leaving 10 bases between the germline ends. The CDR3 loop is CASSLAGAGETQYF. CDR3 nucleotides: TGCGCCAGCAGCTTGGCGGGAGCTGGAGAGACCCAGTACTTC.

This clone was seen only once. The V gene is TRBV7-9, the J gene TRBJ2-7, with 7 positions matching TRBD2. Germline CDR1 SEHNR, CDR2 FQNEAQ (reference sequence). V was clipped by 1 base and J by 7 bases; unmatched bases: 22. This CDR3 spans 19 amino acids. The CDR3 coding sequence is TGTGCCAGCAGCTTAGTATCGTGGGGAGGGTTGTCCCTCTCTGGGGAGCAGTACTTC. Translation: CASSLVSWGGLSLSGEQYF.

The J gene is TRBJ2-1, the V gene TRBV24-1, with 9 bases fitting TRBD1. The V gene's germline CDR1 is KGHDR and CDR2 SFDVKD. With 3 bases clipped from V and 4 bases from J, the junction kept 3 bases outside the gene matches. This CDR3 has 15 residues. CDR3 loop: CATSDTGGRYNEQFF. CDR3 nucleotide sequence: TGTGCCACCAGTGATACAGGGGGCCGATACAATGAGCAGTTCTTC.

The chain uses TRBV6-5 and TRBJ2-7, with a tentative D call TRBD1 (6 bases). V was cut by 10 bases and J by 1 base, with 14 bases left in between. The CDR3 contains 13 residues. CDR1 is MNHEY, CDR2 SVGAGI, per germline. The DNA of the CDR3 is TGTGCCACCCGACAGGAAACTTCCTACGAGCAGTACTTC. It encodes CATRQETSYEQYF.

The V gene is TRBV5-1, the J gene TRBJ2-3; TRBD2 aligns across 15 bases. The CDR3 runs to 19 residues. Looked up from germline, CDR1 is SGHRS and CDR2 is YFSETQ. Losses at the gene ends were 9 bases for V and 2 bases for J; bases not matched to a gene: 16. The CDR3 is CATREGLAGGHLLTDTQYF. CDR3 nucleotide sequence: TGCGCCACCCGGGAAGGACTAGCGGGAGGGCACCTCCTCACAGATACGCAGTATTTT.

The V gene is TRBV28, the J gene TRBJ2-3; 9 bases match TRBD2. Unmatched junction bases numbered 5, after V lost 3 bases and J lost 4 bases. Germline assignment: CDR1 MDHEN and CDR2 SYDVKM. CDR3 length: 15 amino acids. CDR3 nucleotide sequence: TGTGCCAGCAGTTTGGCGGGAGGGATCGCAGATACGCAGTATTTT. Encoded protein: CASSLAGGIADTQYF.

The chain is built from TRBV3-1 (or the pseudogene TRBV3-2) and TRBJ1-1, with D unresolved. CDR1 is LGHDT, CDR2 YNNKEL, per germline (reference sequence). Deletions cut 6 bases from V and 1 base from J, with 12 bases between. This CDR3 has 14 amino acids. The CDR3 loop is CASRWSTRNTEAFF. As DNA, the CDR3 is TGTGCCAGCAGGTGGAGCACGCGGAACACTGAAGCTTTCTTT.

The CDR3 is CASSHIAGASYNEQFF. The CDR3 nucleotides read TGTGCCAGCAGTCATATAGCGGGAGCATCCTACAATGAGCAGTTCTTC. The rearrangement joins TRBV28 to TRBJ2-1, with TRBD2 matching over 9 bases. J gave up 1 base and V 5 bases, and 6 bases lay outside the gene matches. CDR1 and CDR2 from the germline V gene are MDHEN and SYDVKM. This CDR3 has 16 residues. Combining the CDR3 with reference TRBV28 and TRBJ2-1 gives the whole variable domain DVKVTQSSRYLVKRTGEKVFLECVQDMDHENMFWYRQDPGLGLRLIYFSYDVKMKEKGDIPEGYSVSREKKERFSLILESASTNQTSMYLCASSHIAGASYNEQFFGPGTRLTVL.